The clone carrying this T cell receptor beta chain was seen more than once but under ten times. Antigen specificity is unknown. This specimen comes from a study of cytomegalovirus exposure and HLA in healthy donors. PCR involved 60 Vbeta and 13 Jbeta primers. Sequenced by immunoSEQ multiplex PCR; TCRdb stores in-frame clones only, minus some. The sample carries roughly 120,000 clones, 65% to 80% recorded once. Findings and limits, study-wide: When presence/absence was analysed, sequencing depth was taken to be roughly uniform across donors. Common viral pathogens (according to a later analysis) appeared linked to several of the most significant clusters. Diagnosis of cytomegalovirus status made by the classifier reportedly showed high specificity and sensitivity.

The TCR was taken from a woman in her thirties or forties in good health and CMV-seropositive. Sequencing input: PBMCs.

The CDR3 DNA is TGTGCCAGCACGGTCTTGGGGGGCTCTGGAAACACCATATATTTT. Translating it yields CASTVLGGSGNTIYF. The chain couples TRBV5-6 to TRBJ1-3; tentatively, D is TRBD1 (5 bases). In germline, CDR1 is SGHDT, CDR2 YYEEEE. This CDR3 is 15 amino acids long. Trimming stripped 6 bases from V and 0 bases from J, with 13 bases between.